The sequence of this T cell receptor (beta chain) was determined in a study of blood T cell repertoires in COVID-19. On the study more broadly: Donors in the United States, Italy and Spain gave samples during acute or convalescent COVID-19. From T cells, B-cell-depleted T cells, or PBMCs came the material, which was cDNA or gDNA.

The V and J ends lost 5 bases and 4 bases, in that order; junction bases with no gene match: 13. Germline-derived CDR1 and CDR2 are LNHDA and SQIVND (reference sequence). CDR3 length: 16 residues. In the original processing: Counts of nucleated cells, estimated from reference gene primer amplification, were obtained. Only in-frame clones appear in the TCRdb table, and some are missing; sequencing was by immunoSEQ multiplex PCR. V and J calls plus clone size are reproduced from that table; the DNA served to infer D and trimming. The sample consists of approximately 220,000 clones, about four fifths of them appearing once.

Sequenced input: peripheral blood. This sequence was found in a woman aged 50 to 60 with acute or convalescent COVID-19. The gene calls are TRBV19 and TRBJ1-1, with 7 bases matching TRBD1. The DNA for the CDR3 is TGTGCCAGTAGTCCTCTCAGAACAGGGGTTCGCACTGAAGCTTTCTTT. It specifies CASSPLRTGVRTEAFF.